This TCR beta chain was identified in a study of cytomegalovirus exposure and HLA in healthy donors. Trimming removed 0 bases from V and 12 bases from J; junction bases left unmatched: 3. Germline V lookup: CDR1 SGHDT, CDR2 YYEEEE. This CDR3 is built from 13 residues. The PCR made use of 60 Vbeta and 13 Jbeta primers. Libraries were prepared by immunoSEQ multiplex PCR; TCRdb keeps only in-frame clonotypes and omits some of them. The data hold approximately 150,000 clones, with around 84% observed a single time. J is TRBJ1-4 and V is TRBV5-6, with 9 bases matching TRBD1. The clonotype was recovered from a boy between 2 and 10 years old in good health and CMV-seronegative. Sequencing used PBMCs. The CDR3 DNA sequence: TGTGCCAGCAGCTTGGCGGACAGGGGTCAACTGTTTTTT. Protein sequence: CASSLADRGQLFF. The full variable domain, completed using reference TRBV5-6 and TRBJ1-4, is DAGVTQSPTHLIKTRGQQVTLRCSPKSGHDTVSWYQQALGQGPQFIFQYYEEEERQRGNFPDRFSGHQFPNYSSELNVNALLLGDSALYLCASSLADRGQLFFGSGTQLSVL.